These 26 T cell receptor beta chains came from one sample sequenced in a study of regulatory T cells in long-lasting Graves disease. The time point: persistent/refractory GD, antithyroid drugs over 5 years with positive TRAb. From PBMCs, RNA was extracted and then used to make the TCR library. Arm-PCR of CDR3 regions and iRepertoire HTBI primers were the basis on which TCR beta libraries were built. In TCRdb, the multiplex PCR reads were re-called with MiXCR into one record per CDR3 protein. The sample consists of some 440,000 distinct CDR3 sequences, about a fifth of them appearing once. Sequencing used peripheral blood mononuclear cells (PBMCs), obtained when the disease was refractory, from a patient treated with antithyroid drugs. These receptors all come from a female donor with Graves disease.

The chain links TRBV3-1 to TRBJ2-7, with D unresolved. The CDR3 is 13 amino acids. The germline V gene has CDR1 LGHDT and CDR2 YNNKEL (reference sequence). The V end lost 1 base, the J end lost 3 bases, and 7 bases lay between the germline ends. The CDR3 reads CASSQVLHYEQYF. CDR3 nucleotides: TGTGCCAGCAGCCAAGTGCTACACTACGAGCAGTACTTC.

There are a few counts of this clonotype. The chain's CDR3 is CASSLSTVGYYEQYF. The CDR3 DNA is TGTGCCAGCAGCTTATCCACTGTCGGTTACTACGAGCAGTACTTC. The rearrangement joins TRBV7-2 to TRBJ2-7; no clear D. Trimming shortened V by 2 bases and J by 3 bases, and 14 bases separated the two germline ends. Looked up from germline, CDR1 is SGHTA and CDR2 is FQGNSA. CDR3 length equals 15 residues.

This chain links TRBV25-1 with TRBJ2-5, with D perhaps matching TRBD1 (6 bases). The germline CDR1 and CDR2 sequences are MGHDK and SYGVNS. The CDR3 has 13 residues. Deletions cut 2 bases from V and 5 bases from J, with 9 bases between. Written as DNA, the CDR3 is TGTGCCAGCAGTGAAAGGGGGTTGGAGACCCAGTACTTC. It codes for CASSERGLETQYF. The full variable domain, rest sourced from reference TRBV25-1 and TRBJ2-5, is EADIYQTPRYLVIGTGKKITLECSQTMGHDKMYWYQQDPGMELHLIHYSYGVNSTEKGDLSSESTVSRIRTEHFPLTLESARPSHTSQYLCASSERGLETQYFGPGTRLLVL.

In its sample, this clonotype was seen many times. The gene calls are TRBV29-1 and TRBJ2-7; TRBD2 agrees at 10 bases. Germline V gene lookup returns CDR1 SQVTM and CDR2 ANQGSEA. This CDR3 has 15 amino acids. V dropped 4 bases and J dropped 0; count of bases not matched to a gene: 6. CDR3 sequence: CSVARPSGSSYEQYF. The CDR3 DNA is TGCAGCGTTGCTCGTCCTAGCGGGAGCTCCTACGAGCAGTACTTC.

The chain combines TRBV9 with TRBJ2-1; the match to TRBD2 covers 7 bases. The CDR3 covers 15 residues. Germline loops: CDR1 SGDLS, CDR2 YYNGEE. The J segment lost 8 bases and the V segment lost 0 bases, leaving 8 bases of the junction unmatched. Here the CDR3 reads CASSVVGGRGYEQFF. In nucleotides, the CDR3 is TGTGCCAGCAGCGTAGTTGGCGGGAGAGGCTATGAGCAGTTCTTC.

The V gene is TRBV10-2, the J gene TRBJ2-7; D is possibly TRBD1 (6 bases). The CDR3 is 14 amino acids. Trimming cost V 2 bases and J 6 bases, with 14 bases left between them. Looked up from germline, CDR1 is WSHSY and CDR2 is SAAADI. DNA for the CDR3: TGCGCCAGCAGTGAGCCGCCACGCAGGGGCGAGCAGTACTTC. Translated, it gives CASSEPPRRGEQYF.

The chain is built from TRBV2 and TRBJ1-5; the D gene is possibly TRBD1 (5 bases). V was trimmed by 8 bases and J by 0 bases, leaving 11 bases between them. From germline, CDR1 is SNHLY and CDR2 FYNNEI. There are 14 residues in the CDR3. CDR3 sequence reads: CASGSGGSNQPQHF. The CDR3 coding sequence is TGTGCCAGCGGCTCGGGGGGTAGCAATCAGCCCCAGCATTTT. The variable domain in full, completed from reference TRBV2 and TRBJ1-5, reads EPEVTQTPSHQVTQMGQEVILRCVPISNHLYFYWYRQILGQKVEFLVSFYNNEISEKSEIFDDQFSVERPDGSNFTLKIRSTKLEDSAMYFCASGSGGSNQPQHFGDGTRLSIL.

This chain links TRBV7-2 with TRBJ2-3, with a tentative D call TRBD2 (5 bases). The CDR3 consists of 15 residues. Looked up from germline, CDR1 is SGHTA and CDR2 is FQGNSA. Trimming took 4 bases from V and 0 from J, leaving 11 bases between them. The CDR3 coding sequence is TGTGCCAGCAGCTCAATGACGGGGAGCACAGATACGCAGTATTTT. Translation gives CASSSMTGSTDTQYF.

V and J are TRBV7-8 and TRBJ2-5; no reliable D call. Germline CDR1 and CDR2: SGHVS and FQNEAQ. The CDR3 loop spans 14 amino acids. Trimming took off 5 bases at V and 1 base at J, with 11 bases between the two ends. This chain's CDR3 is CASSVPTSQETQYF. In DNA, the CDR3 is TGTGCCAGCAGCGTACCTACAAGCCAAGAGACCCAGTACTTC.

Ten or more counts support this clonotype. The CDR3 region is CASSYSWGGNQPQHF. In nucleotides, the CDR3 is TGTGCCAGCAGTTACTCGTGGGGTGGCAATCAGCCCCAGCATTTT. J is TRBJ1-5 and V is TRBV6-5; D not certain. Germline lookup yields CDR1 MNHEY and CDR2 SVGAGI. Trimming stripped 0 bases from V and 2 bases from J, with 8 bases between. The CDR3 has 15 amino acids.

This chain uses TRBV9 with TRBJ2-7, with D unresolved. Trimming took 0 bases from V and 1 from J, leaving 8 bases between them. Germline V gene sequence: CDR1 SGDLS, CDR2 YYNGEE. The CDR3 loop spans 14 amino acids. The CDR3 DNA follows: TGTGCCAGCAGCGTAGGAGTGGGGTCCTACGAGCAGTACTTC. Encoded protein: CASSVGVGSYEQYF.

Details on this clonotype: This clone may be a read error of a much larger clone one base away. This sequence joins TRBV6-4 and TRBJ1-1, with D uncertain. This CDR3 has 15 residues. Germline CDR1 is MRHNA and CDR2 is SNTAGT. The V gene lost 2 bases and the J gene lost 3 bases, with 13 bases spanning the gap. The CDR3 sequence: CASSDLPLVDTEAFF. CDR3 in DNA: TGTGCCAGCAGTGACCTTCCGTTGGTGGACACTGAAGCTTTCTTT.

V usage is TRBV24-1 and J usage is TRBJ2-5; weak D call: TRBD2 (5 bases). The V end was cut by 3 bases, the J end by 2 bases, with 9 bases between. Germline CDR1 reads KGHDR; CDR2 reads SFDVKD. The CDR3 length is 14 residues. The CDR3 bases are TGTGCCACCAGTGATGACTACCAACAAGAGACCCAGTACTTC. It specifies CATSDDYQQETQYF.

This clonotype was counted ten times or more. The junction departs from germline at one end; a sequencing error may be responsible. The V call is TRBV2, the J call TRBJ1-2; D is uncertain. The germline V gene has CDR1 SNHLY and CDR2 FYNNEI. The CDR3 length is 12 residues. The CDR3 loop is CASSGLGYGYTF. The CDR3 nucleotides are TGCGCCAGCAGCGGCTTGGGGTATGGCTACACCTTC.

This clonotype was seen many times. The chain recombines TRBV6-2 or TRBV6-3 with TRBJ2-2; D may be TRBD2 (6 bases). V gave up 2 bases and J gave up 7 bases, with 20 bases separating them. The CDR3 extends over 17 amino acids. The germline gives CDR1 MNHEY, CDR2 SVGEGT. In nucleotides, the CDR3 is TGTGCCAGCAGTTACCGGGGGACGGGGTTTCGTGGCGGGGAGCTGTTTTTT. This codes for CASSYRGTGFRGGELFF.

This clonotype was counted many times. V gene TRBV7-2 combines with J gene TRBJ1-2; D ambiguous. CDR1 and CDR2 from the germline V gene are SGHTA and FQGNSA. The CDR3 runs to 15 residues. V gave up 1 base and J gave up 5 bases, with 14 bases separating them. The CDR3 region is CASSLVGHAGYGYTF. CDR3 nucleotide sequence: TGTGCCAGCAGCTTAGTAGGGCACGCGGGGTATGGCTACACCTTC.

CDR3 nucleotides: TGTGCCAGCAGCTACCTGGGACCGACTACCTACGAGCAGTACTTC. It encodes CASSYLGPTTYEQYF. V is TRBV7-9 and J is TRBJ2-7; tentatively, D is TRBD1 or TRBD2 (5 bases each). The CDR3 totals 15 residues. The germline V and J ends were trimmed by 4 bases and 2 bases, with 15 bases remaining between them. Germline V gene lookup returns CDR1 SEHNR and CDR2 FQNEAQ (reference sequence).

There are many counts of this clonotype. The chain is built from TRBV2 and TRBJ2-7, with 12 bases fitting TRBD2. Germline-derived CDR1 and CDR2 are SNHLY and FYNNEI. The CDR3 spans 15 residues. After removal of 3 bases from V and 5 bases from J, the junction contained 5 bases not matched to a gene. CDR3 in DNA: TGTGCCAGCAGTGACAGACTAGCGGGAGTTAACGAGCAGTACTTC. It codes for CASSDRLAGVNEQYF.

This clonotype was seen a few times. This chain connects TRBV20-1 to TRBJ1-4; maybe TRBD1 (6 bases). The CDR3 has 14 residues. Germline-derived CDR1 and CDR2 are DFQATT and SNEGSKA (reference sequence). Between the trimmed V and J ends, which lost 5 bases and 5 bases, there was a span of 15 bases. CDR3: CSARHRERNEKLFF. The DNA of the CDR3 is TGCAGTGCTCGCCACAGGGAAAGGAATGAAAAACTGTTTTTT.

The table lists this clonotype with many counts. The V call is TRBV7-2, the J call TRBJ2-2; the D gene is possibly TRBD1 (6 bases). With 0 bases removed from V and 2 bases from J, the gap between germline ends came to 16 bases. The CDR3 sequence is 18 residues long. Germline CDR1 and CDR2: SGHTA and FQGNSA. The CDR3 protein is CASSLAGPGTPNTGELFF. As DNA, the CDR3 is TGTGCCAGCAGCTTAGCGGGGCCCGGGACACCCAACACCGGGGAGCTGTTTTTT. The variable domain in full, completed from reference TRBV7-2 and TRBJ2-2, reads GAGVSQSPSNKVTEKGKDVELRCDPISGHTALYWYRQSLGQGLEFLIYFQGNSAPDKSGLPSDRFSAERTGGSVSTLTIQRTQQEDSAVYLCASSLAGPGTPNTGELFFGEGSRLTVL.

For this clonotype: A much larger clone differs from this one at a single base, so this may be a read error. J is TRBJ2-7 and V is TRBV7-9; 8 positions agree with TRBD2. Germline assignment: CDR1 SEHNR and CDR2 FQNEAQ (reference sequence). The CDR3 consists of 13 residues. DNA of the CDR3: TGTGCCAGCAACTTAGCGGGGACTTGGGAGCAGTACTTC. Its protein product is CASNLAGTWEQYF.

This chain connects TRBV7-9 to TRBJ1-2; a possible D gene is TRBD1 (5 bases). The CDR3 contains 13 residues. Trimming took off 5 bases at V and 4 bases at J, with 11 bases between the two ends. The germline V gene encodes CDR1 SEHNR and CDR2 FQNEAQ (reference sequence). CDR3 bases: TGTGCCAGCAGCGTCAGGGATCTCTATGGCTACACCTTC. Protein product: CASSVRDLYGYTF.

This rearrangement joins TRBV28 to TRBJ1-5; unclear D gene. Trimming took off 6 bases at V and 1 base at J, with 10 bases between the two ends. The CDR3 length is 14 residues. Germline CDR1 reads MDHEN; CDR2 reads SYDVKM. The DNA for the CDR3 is TGTGCCAGCAGAAAAGAGGGAAGCAATCAGCCCCAGCATTTT. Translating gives CASRKEGSNQPQHF.

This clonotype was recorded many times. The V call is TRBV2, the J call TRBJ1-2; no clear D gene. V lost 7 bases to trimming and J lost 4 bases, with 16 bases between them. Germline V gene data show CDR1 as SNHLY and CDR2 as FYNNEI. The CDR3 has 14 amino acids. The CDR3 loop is CASTGTDRVYGYTF. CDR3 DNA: TGTGCCAGCACTGGTACAGATCGGGTCTATGGCTACACCTTC.

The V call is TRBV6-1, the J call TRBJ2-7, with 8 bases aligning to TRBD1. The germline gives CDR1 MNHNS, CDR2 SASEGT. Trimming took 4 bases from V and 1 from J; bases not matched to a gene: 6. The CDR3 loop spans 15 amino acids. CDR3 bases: TGTGCCAGCAGTGTCTCGCAGGGGGCTTCCTACGAGCAGTACTTC. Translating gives CASSVSQGASYEQYF.

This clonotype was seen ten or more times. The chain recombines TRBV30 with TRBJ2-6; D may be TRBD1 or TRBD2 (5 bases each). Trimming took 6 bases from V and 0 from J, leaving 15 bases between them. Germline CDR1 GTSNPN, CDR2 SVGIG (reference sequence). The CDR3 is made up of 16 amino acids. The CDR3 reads CACDLGVSSGANVLTF. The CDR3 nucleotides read TGTGCCTGCGACCTGGGGGTGAGCTCTGGGGCCAACGTCCTGACTTTC. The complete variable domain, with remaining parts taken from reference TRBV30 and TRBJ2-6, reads SQTIHQWPATLVQPVGSPLSLECTVEGTSNPNLYWYRQAAGRGLQLLFYSVGIGQISSEVPQNLSASRPQDRQFILSSKKLLLSDSGFYLCACDLGVSSGANVLTFGAGSRLTVL.